One and the same sample provided the 23 T cell receptor beta chains below, sequenced in a study of T-cell memory formation after mild COVID-19. TCRdb independently ran MiXCR on the 5' RACE reads; one entry per CDR3 protein. This sample has over 500,000 distinct CDR3 sequences, with 15% to 20% found just once. Specimen: PBMCs or a T cell subset sorted from them (not recorded which). The receptors derive from an adult woman who had mild COVID-19 (a few samples of this study predate the infection). Cell type and time point are not known.

This clonotype appeared many times. The CDR3 region is CASSLGGPLHF. CDR3 sequence (DNA): TGTGCCAGCAGCTTAGGAGGGCCCCTCCACTTT. The chain has TRBV7-9 and TRBJ1-6; D call uncertain. This CDR3 region has 11 residues. Trimming pared 1 base from V and 13 bases from J, leaving 5 bases between. Per the germline V gene, CDR1 is SEHNR and CDR2 is FQNEAQ (reference sequence). Together with reference TRBV7-9 and TRBJ1-6, the CDR3 gives the full variable domain: DTGVSQNPRHKITKRGQNVTFRCDPISEHNRLYWYRQTLGQGPEFLTYFQNEAQLEKSRLLSDRFSAERPKGSFSTLEIQRTEQGDSAMYLCASSLGGPLHFGNGTRLTVT.

This clonotype was seen a few times. V gene TRBV19 combines with J gene TRBJ2-3; 7 bases agree with TRBD2. Germline V gives CDR1 LNHDA, CDR2 SQIVND (reference sequence). Losses at the gene ends were 8 bases for V and 2 bases for J; bases not matched to a gene: 7. The CDR3 has 14 residues. This CDR3 reads CASSERGTTDTQYF. CDR3 bases: TGTGCCAGTTCAGAGCGGGGAACCACAGATACGCAGTATTTT.

This clonotype has just a few counts. The chain links TRBV27 to TRBJ1-1; perhaps TRBD1 as D (5 bases). Germline-derived CDR1 and CDR2 are MNHEY and SMNVEV (reference sequence). This CDR3 region has 15 residues. Trimming shortened V by 5 bases and J by 1 base, and 14 bases separated the two germline ends. CDR3 protein: CASSGSRRGNTEAFF. CDR3 nucleotide sequence: TGTGCCAGCAGTGGATCGCGGAGGGGGAACACTGAAGCTTTCTTT.

This clonotype was seen a handful of times. The chain employs TRBV12-3 or TRBV12-4 and TRBJ1-5; TRBD1 is a possible D gene (5 bases). V was shortened by 5 bases and J by 2 bases, with 16 bases between the two germline ends. The CDR3 has 16 residues. For the CDR3, the DNA is TGTGCCAGCAGTGCTTCCAGGGTTGCGGGCAATCAGCCCCAGCATTTT. Encoded protein: CASSASRVAGNQPQHF.

The chain uses TRBV30 and TRBJ2-7; no clear D gene. The CDR3 is 14 residues long. V was trimmed by 0 bases and J by 6 bases, leaving 15 bases between them. The V gene's germline CDR1 is GTSNPN and CDR2 SVGIG (reference sequence). CDR3: CAWSVLRPNSEQYF. The DNA for the CDR3 is TGTGCCTGGAGTGTACTGAGGCCGAACAGCGAGCAGTACTTC.

This clonotype has just a few counts. The chain employs TRBV6-6 and TRBJ1-1; D gene uncertain. V was trimmed by 5 bases and J by 5 bases, leaving 6 bases between them. The CDR3 sequence is 11 residues long. Germline loops: CDR1 MNHNY, CDR2 SVGAGI (reference sequence). CDR3 sequence reads: CASSHQTEAFF. CDR3 nucleotide sequence: TGTGCCAGCAGTCACCAAACTGAAGCTTTCTTT.

This clonotype was seen a handful of times. The chain uses TRBV12-3 or TRBV12-4 and TRBJ1-2; D possibly corresponds to TRBD1 (6 bases). The CDR3 totals 12 residues. The ends were cut back, 5 bases at V and 7 bases at J, with 11 bases in the middle. CDR3 loop: CASSRQEGGYTF. In nucleotides, the CDR3 is TGTGCCAGCAGTCGACAGGAGGGTGGCTACACCTTC.

In this sample, this clonotype turned up many times. V usage is TRBV6-5 and J usage is TRBJ2-7, with 7 bases fitting TRBD1. CDR3 length equals 15 residues. Germline V gene lookup returns CDR1 MNHEY and CDR2 SVGAGI. With V trimmed by 5 bases and J by 2 bases, 9 bases remained unmatched. CDR3 region: CASSGLGTATYEQYF. CDR3 nucleotides: TGTGCCAGCAGTGGACTTGGGACAGCCACCTACGAGCAGTACTTC.

The rearrangement joins TRBV7-6 to TRBJ1-1; D not certain. The CDR3 has 15 amino acids. The ends were cut back, 5 bases at V and 13 bases at J, with 26 bases in the middle. CDR1 and CDR2 from the germline V gene are SGHVS and FNYEAQ. The CDR3 is CASSPSGGPLNGGFF. The CDR3 bases are TGTGCCAGCAGCCCCTCGGGAGGACCTTTAAACGGAGGTTTCTTT.

This clonotype was seen only a few times. The genes are TRBV24-1 and TRBJ2-1; 11 positions match TRBD2. This CDR3 is built from 15 residues. Germline CDR1 KGHDR, CDR2 SFDVKD. After removal of 3 bases from V and 8 bases from J, the junction contained 5 bases not matched to a gene. CDR3 amino acids: CATSDITSGGYEQFF. CDR3 DNA sequence: TGTGCCACCAGTGATATAACTAGCGGGGGCTATGAGCAGTTCTTC.

The chain recombines TRBV19 with TRBJ2-7; unclear D gene. CDR3 size: 12 residues. The germline V gene encodes CDR1 LNHDA and CDR2 SQIVND (reference sequence). V lost 5 bases to trimming and J lost 2 bases, with 7 bases between them. CDR3 protein: CASSGQTYEQYF. Written as DNA, the CDR3 is TGTGCCAGTAGTGGCCAGACCTACGAGCAGTACTTC.

This clonotype was detected once. Its ends do not fully match the called genes, so a read error is possible. V usage is TRBV6-5 and J usage is TRBJ2-5, with D perhaps given as TRBD1 or TRBD2 (5 bases each). This CDR3 comprises 13 residues. Germline lookup yields CDR1 MNHEY and CDR2 SVGAGI. This CDR3 reads CASSPPGQEIQYF. CDR3 nucleotide sequence: TGTGCCAGCAGCCCCCCGGGGCAAGAGATCCAGTACTTC.

This clonotype turned up a few times. The J gene is TRBJ1-4, the V gene TRBV20-1; 8 nucleotides line up with TRBD1. Germline V CDR1 and CDR2: DFQATT, SNEGSKA (reference sequence). The CDR3 sequence is 12 residues long. Losses at the gene ends were 8 bases for V and 5 bases for J; bases not matched to a gene: 4. CDR3 protein: CSLRDRNEKLFF. CDR3 in DNA: TGCAGTCTGAGGGACAGGAATGAAAAACTGTTTTTT.

A few counts support this clonotype. The chain combines TRBV20-1 with TRBJ1-1; D might be TRBD1 (5 bases). Trimming stripped 4 bases from V and 5 bases from J, with 17 bases between. CDR3 length: 14 residues. Germline CDR1 reads DFQATT; CDR2 reads SNEGSKA (reference sequence). The CDR3 sequence: CSATGAGSRTEAFF. CDR3 DNA sequence: TGCAGTGCTACAGGAGCAGGGAGTCGAACTGAAGCTTTCTTT.

Many counts were recorded for this clonotype. The chain is built from TRBV12-3 or TRBV12-4 and TRBJ1-1, with 9 nucleotides matching TRBD1. J gave up 3 bases and V 5 bases, and 16 bases lay outside the gene matches. The CDR3 is 18 residues long. The CDR3 is CASSPRYTGQGSYTEAFF. DNA for the CDR3: TGTGCCAGCAGTCCCCGATACACCGGACAGGGGAGTTACACTGAAGCTTTCTTT.

The J gene is TRBJ2-1, the V gene TRBV21-1. TRBV21-1 is designated a pseudogene. This CDR3 comprises 16 residues. The CDR3 spells CASSKGNVVPGDEQFF. The CDR3, as DNA: TGTGCCAGCAGCAAAGGGAACGTGGTTCCTGGCGATGAGCAGTTCTTC.

The V call is TRBV4-2, the J call TRBJ1-2; tentatively, D is TRBD1 (5 bases). The germline V and J ends were trimmed by 3 bases and 3 bases, with 14 bases remaining between them. The germline V gene has CDR1 LGHNA and CDR2 YNFKEQ. This CDR3 has 15 amino acids. The CDR3: CASSHGSGQDYGYTF. For the CDR3, the DNA is TGTGCCAGCAGCCATGGGTCAGGGCAGGACTATGGCTACACCTTC.

This clonotype was picked up a small number of times. The chain has TRBV19 and TRBJ2-1; D ambiguous. Germline assignment: CDR1 LNHDA and CDR2 SQIVND (reference sequence). V lost 3 bases, J lost 6 bases, and 3 bases lay in between. This CDR3 is 11 amino acids long. CDR3 coding DNA: TGTGCCAGTAGTATCCTCAATGAGCAGTTCTTC. This encodes CASSILNEQFF.

The chain couples TRBV30 to TRBJ2-5; 10 bases map to TRBD2. The trim removed 3 bases at V and 1 base at J, leaving 5 bases unmatched. This CDR3 comprises 15 residues. CDR1 is GTSNPN, CDR2 SVGIG, per germline (reference sequence). DNA for the CDR3: TGTGCCTGGAGCCAAGGGACTAGCGTCCAAGAGACCCAGTACTTC. Protein product: CAWSQGTSVQETQYF.

This sequence joins TRBV5-1 and TRBJ1-2; weak D call: TRBD1 (5 bases). V was cut by 0 bases and J by 4 bases, with 10 bases left in between. Germline V lookup: CDR1 SGHRS, CDR2 YFSETQ. This CDR3 contains 14 residues. The CDR3 here is CASSLVVGGYGYTF. The CDR3 DNA reads TGCGCCAGCAGCTTGGTTGTGGGGGGCTATGGCTACACCTTC.

This clonotype was counted many times. The chain employs TRBV6-6 and TRBJ2-5; weak D call: TRBD1 (6 bases). The V end lost 1 base, the J end lost 2 bases, and 11 bases lay between the germline ends. Germline CDR1 MNHNY, CDR2 SVGAGI (reference sequence). The CDR3 sequence is 15 residues long. The CDR3: CASSYLPGQQETQYF. CDR3 DNA sequence: TGTGCCAGCAGTTACTTGCCTGGACAGCAAGAGACCCAGTACTTC.

At least ten counts were recorded for this clonotype. The gene calls are TRBV7-8 and TRBJ2-5; D is perhaps TRBD2 (5 bases). The CDR3 is made up of 15 amino acids. Trimming stripped 2 bases from V and 4 bases from J, with 14 bases between. The germline V gene has CDR1 SGHVS and CDR2 FQNEAQ. Here the CDR3 reads CASSLPQVAGETQYF. The CDR3 nucleotides are TGTGCCAGCAGCTTACCCCAGGTGGCGGGAGAGACCCAGTACTTC. The variable domain in full, with the rest retrieved from reference TRBV7-8 and TRBJ2-5, is GAGVSQSPRYKVAKRGQDVALRCDPISGHVSLFWYQQALGQGPEFLTYFQNEAQLDKSGLPSDRFFAERPEGSVSTLKIQRTQQEDSAVYLCASSLPQVAGETQYFGPGTRLLVL.

The rearrangement uses TRBV18 and TRBJ1-1; D ambiguous. Deletions cut 0 bases from V and 5 bases from J, with 7 bases between. CDR3 size: 13 residues. Germline assignment: CDR1 KGHSH and CDR2 LQKENI. The CDR3 loop reads CASSPPLPTEAFF. CDR3 DNA sequence: TGTGCCAGCTCACCACCACTGCCGACTGAAGCTTTCTTT.